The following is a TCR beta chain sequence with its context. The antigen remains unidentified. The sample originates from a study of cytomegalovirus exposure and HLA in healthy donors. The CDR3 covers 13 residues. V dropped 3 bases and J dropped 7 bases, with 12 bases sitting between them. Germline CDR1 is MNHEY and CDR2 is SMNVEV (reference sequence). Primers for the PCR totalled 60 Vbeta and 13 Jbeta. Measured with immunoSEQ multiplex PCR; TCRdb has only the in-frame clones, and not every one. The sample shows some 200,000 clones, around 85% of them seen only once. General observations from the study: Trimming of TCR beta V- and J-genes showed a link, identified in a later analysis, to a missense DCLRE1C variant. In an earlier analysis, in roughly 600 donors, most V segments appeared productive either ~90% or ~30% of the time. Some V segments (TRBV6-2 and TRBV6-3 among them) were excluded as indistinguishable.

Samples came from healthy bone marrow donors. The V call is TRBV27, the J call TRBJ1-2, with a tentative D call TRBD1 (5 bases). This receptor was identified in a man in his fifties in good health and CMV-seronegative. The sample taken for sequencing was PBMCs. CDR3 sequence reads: CASSFMAGLGYTF. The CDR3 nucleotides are TGTGCCAGCAGTTTTATGGCAGGGCTTGGCTACACCTTC.